This T cell receptor beta chain was captured by sequencing in a study of T cell repertoires in cytomegalovirus infection (dated by TCRdb to 2018 to 2020). For context, the study as a whole: The peptide stimulations were aimed at well-studied HLA-B-restricted epitopes as well as recently identified HLA-C-restricted CMV epitopes, whose presentation resists viral immunomodulation. Donor HLA type was relevant to the analysis, as public TCR beta signatures indicated carriage of CMV infection together with the matching HLA type. General study outcomes and caveats: The ex vivo response was dominated by HLA-C-restricted CMV-specific TCR beta clonotypes, and the single most frequent clonotype in two of eight donors was supplied by these HLA-C-restricted clonotypes. Cumulative frequency of public TCR beta family members discriminated carriers of CMV infection plus the relevant HLA type in this cohort and an independent 352-donor cohort.

Taken with the paper, the label for treatment or condition translates to: in vitro stimulation with specific CMV peptide epitopes to enrich CMV-specific T cells. Instrument on record: Illumina HiSeq 1500. TCRdb passed the public sequencing reads through fastp at Q25 and MiXCR, retaining productive beta sequences. Duplicate CDR3 protein sequences are folded into a single record with the most common DNA and genes. The sample has about 830,000 distinct CDR3 sequences on record, 30% to 35% of them singletons. The ten largest clones represent 9.5% to 15% of the sample. Of note for this clonotype: The antigen it recognizes is unknown. A much larger clonotype is one base distant, so this may be a read error.

The CDR3 sequence holds 12 residues, the cysteine and phenylalanine included. The CDR3 DNA has 36 bases and is translated from base 1. The germline V gene (reference sequence) provides CDR1 SEHNR and CDR2 FQNEAQ. Specimen: cultured CD8+ T cells from PBMCs, collected from culture after CMV antigen stimulation. This receptor was identified in a human donor in good health (CMV status not recorded). Some clones in this sample may be carry-over from other donors' samples. Recombination connected TRBV7-9 to TRBJ2-2, with the D gene uncertain. The DNA sequence reads TGTGCCGGCAGACAAACACCCGGGGAGCTGTTTTTT. Its translation reads: CAGRQTPGELFF. Where the CDR3 stops, the reference TRBV7-9 and TRBJ2-2 genes take over; the full variable domain is DTGVSQNPRHKITKRGQNVTFRCDPISEHNRLYWYRQTLGQGPEFLTYFQNEAQLEKSRLLSDRFSAERPKGSFSTLEIQRTEQGDSAMYLCAGRQTPGELFFGEGSRLTVL.